Listed below are T cell receptor beta chains from one sample, sequenced in a study of shared clonotypes between healthy human individuals. The table came from immunoSEQ multiplex PCR; TCRdb's copy has only in-frame clones and leaves some out. The table has roughly 2,000,000 clones, just under 95% seen once. Sequencing was performed on naive CD8+ T cells sorted from blood. The receptors originated from a man aged 18 to 35 in good health. The CDR3 runs from the conserved cysteine through the conserved F or W. D genes are given only for firm matches. A row's size may be missing; if present it is once, few, many or a size class.

j_call clone_size cdr3_length v_call d_call cdr3_nt cdr3_aa
TRBJ1-5 - 16 TRBV2 TRBD1 TGTGCCAGCAGTTTTACCGGGACAGGGGACAATCAGCCCCAGCATTTT CASSFTGTGDNQPQHF
TRBJ2-5 - 11 TRBV6-5 - TGTGCCAGCAGCAGCCCGACCGGAGCTTACTTC CASSSPTGAYF
TRBJ1-6 once 16 TRBV6-5 - TGTGCCAGCAGTTACTCGACAGAGGCTTACAATTCACCCCTCCACTTT CASSYSTEAYNSPLHF
TRBJ2-7 - 16 TRBV5-1 - TGCGCCAGCAGCTTACGGTTAGGGGGAACGAGTATCGAGCAGTACTTC CASSLRLGGTSIEQYF
TRBJ1-5 - 12 TRBV7-3 TRBD1 TGCGCCAGCAGCTACAGGGGTCAGCCCCAGCATTTT CASSYRGQPQHF
TRBJ2-7 - 12 TRBV12-5 - TGTGCTAGTGGTTCTTTGGCCTACGAGCAGTACTTC CASGSLAYEQYF
TRBJ1-1 - 16 TRBV27 - TGTGCCAGCAGTTTCAGCAGGGGAGAATGGAACACTGAAGCTTTCTTT CASSFSRGEWNTEAFF
TRBJ2-7 - 14 TRBV6-1 TRBD1 TGTGCCCTATCCCCCGGGACAGGGTGGGACGAGCAGTACTTC CALSPGTGWDEQYF
TRBJ2-3 - 18 TRBV4-3 TRBD2 TGCGCCAGCAGCCAAGAGGGGGGTCTAGCGGGAGTGCCTGATACGCAGTATTTT CASSQEGGLAGVPDTQYF
TRBJ2-2 - 16 TRBV19 - TGTGCCAGAAGAGTCCCAGGAGGGGGGAACACCGGGGAGCTGTTTTTT CARRVPGGGNTGELFF
TRBJ2-1 - 15 TRBV5-4 TRBD2 TGTGCCAGCAGCTTCCTAGCGGGAGGGGGAAATGAGCAGTTCTTC CASSFLAGGGNEQFF
TRBJ1-6 - 16 TRBV27 - TGTGCCAGCACAATGCGGGGCAGGGTGTATAATTCACCCCTCCACTTT CASTMRGRVYNSPLHF
TRBJ2-7 once 17 TRBV16 - TGTGCCAGCAGCCAATCGGCCCTTTCGGACTTCTCCTACGAGCAGTACTTC CASSQSALSDFSYEQYF
TRBJ2-3 - 15 TRBV2 TRBD2 TGTGCCAGCAGTGAAGGGGGGACTAGCGGGGATACGCAGTATTTT CASSEGGTSGDTQYF
TRBJ2-7 - 13 TRBV2 TRBD1 TGTGCCAGCAGTCCTGACAGGGACTACGAGCAGTACTTC CASSPDRDYEQYF
TRBJ1-1 - 12 TRBV10-1 - TGCGCCAGCAGTTTAGGGAACACTGAAGCTTTCTTT CASSLGNTEAFF
TRBJ2-7 - 12 TRBV6-1 - TGTGCCAGCAGTGAAGCTTTGGAAGAGCAGTACTTC CASSEALEEQYF
TRBJ1-1 - 15 TRBV5-4 - TGTGCCAGCAGCTTAGTTGGCAGCATGAACACTGAAGCTTTCTTT CASSLVGSMNTEAFF
TRBJ2-3 once 16 TRBV7-2 - TGTGCCAGCAGCTTAAGCCTCATCACCCCCACAGATACGCAGTATTTT CASSLSLITPTDTQYF
TRBJ1-1 - 16 TRBV27 TRBD1 TGTGCCAGCAGTTTATCTCCGGGACAGGGGGGTCCTGAAGCTTTCTTT CASSLSPGQGGPEAFF
TRBJ1-1 - 13 TRBV7-3 - TGTGCCAGCAGCACGGGGGCGAAATCGGGAGCTTTCTTT CASSTGAKSGAFF
TRBJ2-1 - 15 TRBV7-3 TRBD2 TGTGCCAGCAGCGAGACTAGCGGGGAGTATAATGAGCAGTTCTTC CASSETSGEYNEQFF
TRBJ2-5 once 15 TRBV15 TRBD1 TGTGCCACCAGCAACCTGTTGACAGGGAAAGAGACCCAGTACTTC CATSNLLTGKETQYF
TRBJ1-2 - 11 TRBV6-5 - TGTGCCATTTCAACGGGTTCCGGCTACACCTTC CAISTGSGYTF
TRBJ2-7 few 11 TRBV30 - TGTGCCTGGACAGGGGCCTACGAGCAGTACTTC CAWTGAYEQYF
TRBJ2-6 - 16 TRBV23-1 TRBD1 TGCGCCAGCAGAACGGGACAGATCTCTGGGGCCAACGTCCTGACTTTC CASRTGQISGANVLTF
TRBJ2-5 - 14 TRBV2 - TGTGCCAGCAGTGATTGGGGGGCCCAAGAGACCCAGTACTTC CASSDWGAQETQYF
TRBJ2-7 - 15 TRBV6-4 - TGTGCCAGCAGTGAGTCGTCGAGACGGGGCTACGAGCAGTACTTC CASSESSRRGYEQYF
TRBJ1-1 - 17 TRBV5-4 - TGTGCCCGCCGAATGCCGAACAGGGATGAAGTGAACACTGAAGCTTTCTTT CARRMPNRDEVNTEAFF
TRBJ2-3 - 16 TRBV9 TRBD2 TGTGCCAGCAGCCCCCGGGCTAGCGGGAGCACAGATACGCAGTATTTT CASSPRASGSTDTQYF
TRBJ2-7 - 13 TRBV27 TRBD2 TGTGCCAGCAGTTTCGGGAGGGCGTACGAGCAGTACTTC CASSFGRAYEQYF
TRBJ2-2 - 15 TRBV6-1 - TGTGCCAGCACTCCCGACAGGGGACTAGCCGGGGAGCTGTTTTTT CASTPDRGLAGELFF
TRBJ1-1 - 14 TRBV7-9 - TGTGCCAGCAGCCCTCCCCAAGGAAGCGCTGAAGCTTTCTTT CASSPPQGSAEAFF
TRBJ2-7 - 12 TRBV30 - TGTGCCTGGAGTGTATCAGGATACGAGCAGTACTTC CAWSVSGYEQYF
TRBJ2-3 - 16 TRBV4-3 TRBD2 TGCGCCAGCAGCCAAGAGTCGAGCGGGGGAGGAGATACGCAGTATTTT CASSQESSGGGDTQYF
TRBJ2-7 - 14 TRBV4-1 - TGCGCCAGCAGCGAGGTAGGGGCCACCTACGAGCAGTACTTC CASSEVGATYEQYF
TRBJ2-7 - 14 TRBV28 - TGTGCCAGCAGTTTTGTAGGGGACGACTACGAGCAGTACTTC CASSFVGDDYEQYF
TRBJ1-5 - 14 TRBV5-1 - TGCGCCAGCAGCTGGGAGGGCGGGAATCAGCCCCAGCATTTT CASSWEGGNQPQHF
TRBJ2-1 - 16 TRBV11-2 - TGTGCCAGCAGCTTAGGTCCAGGAAGGTCCTACAATGAGCAGTTCTTC CASSLGPGRSYNEQFF
TRBJ1-2 - 13 TRBV28 TRBD1 TGTGCCAGCAGCTTGGGACAGGGAGACGGCTACACCTTC CASSLGQGDGYTF
TRBJ2-7 - 16 TRBV6-7 - TGTGCCAGCAGTTTCTCCTCGGTCTTCGGGCCATACGAGCAGTACTTC CASSFSSVFGPYEQYF
TRBJ2-5 - 14 TRBV11-2 - TGTGCCAGCAGCCAAACAGGGAATCAGGAGACCCAGTACTTC CASSQTGNQETQYF
TRBJ2-5 - 15 TRBV7-8 TRBD1 TGTGCCAGCAGCTTAGTGCAGGGGGACCAAGAGACCCAGTACTTC CASSLVQGDQETQYF
TRBJ2-7 - 15 TRBV5-5 - TGTGCCAGCAGCTCCCTGTCGGGACGGCCCTACGAGCAGTACTTC CASSSLSGRPYEQYF
TRBJ2-7 - 16 TRBV19 TRBD1 TGTGCCAGTAGAACACCGGGACAGGCAAAAGGTGACGAGCAGTACTTC CASRTPGQAKGDEQYF
TRBJ1-2 - 15 TRBV27 - TGTGCCAGCAGTCCAAGGGTAAACCAAGACTATGGCTACACCTTC CASSPRVNQDYGYTF
TRBJ2-3 - 15 TRBV5-1 TRBD2 TGCGCCAGCCGCTTGGGACTAGCCCTCCCAGATACGCAGTATTTT CASRLGLALPDTQYF
TRBJ2-6 once 18 TRBV5-1 TRBD1 TGCGCCAGCAGCTTGGACGTACAGGGGGCGCTTGGGGCCAACGTCCTGACTTTC CASSLDVQGALGANVLTF
TRBJ2-3 - 15 TRBV7-9 TRBD1 TGTGCCAGCAGCTCCTCTGGACAGGGCACAGATACGCAGTATTTT CASSSSGQGTDTQYF
TRBJ1-5 few 14 TRBV27 - TGTGCCAGCAGTTACGACGGCGGTAATCAGCCCCAGCATTTT CASSYDGGNQPQHF